The 16 T cell receptor beta chains below were found in one sample sequenced in a study of technical replicates of blood from a handful of donors. Sequencing was performed with immunoSEQ multiplex PCR; in TCRdb, only in-frame clones are kept and a portion is missing. The sample has under 80,000 clones, roughly 96% seen once. The sample consisted of T cells isolated from PBMCs. These receptors originate from a human donor in good health.

The chain is built from TRBV27 and TRBJ1-2; D gene unclear. The CDR3 spans 13 residues. CDR1 and CDR2 (germline): MNHEY, SMNVEV (reference sequence). Between the trimmed V and J ends, which lost 5 bases and 0 bases, there was a span of 7 bases. CDR3 loop: CASSLRANYGYTF. CDR3 coding DNA: TGTGCCAGCAGTCTGAGAGCTAACTATGGCTACACCTTC.

The chain links TRBV11-2 to TRBJ2-7, with a possible D match to TRBD2 (5 bases). Germline assignment: CDR1 SGHAT and CDR2 FQNNGV. V was cut by 0 bases and J by 3 bases, with 12 bases left in between. The CDR3 covers 15 residues. CDR3 sequence reads: CASSLEGGAIYEQYF. DNA for the CDR3: TGTGCCAGCAGCTTAGAAGGAGGAGCAATCTACGAGCAGTACTTC. Complete variable domain (other parts from reference TRBV11-2 and TRBJ2-7): EAGVAQSPRYKIIEKRQSVAFWCNPISGHATLYWYQQILGQGPKLLIQFQNNGVVDDSQLPKDRFSAERLKGVDSTLKIQPAKLEDSAVYLCASSLEGGAIYEQYFGPGTRLTVT.

The rearrangement links TRBV7-9 to TRBJ2-5; 13 nucleotides align to TRBD2. J was trimmed by 5 bases and V by 4 bases; bases with no gene match: 4. The CDR3 extends over 15 amino acids. Germline CDR1 SEHNR, CDR2 FQNEAQ (reference sequence). CDR3: CASSWTSGSKETQYF. The CDR3 DNA reads TGTGCCAGCAGCTGGACTAGCGGGAGCAAGGAGACCCAGTACTTC.

J is TRBJ2-3 and V is TRBV4-2, with 8 bases fitting TRBD2. V trimming: 0 bases; J trimming: 5 bases; junction bases outside the gene matches: 10. Germline CDR1 is LGHNA and CDR2 is YNFKEQ. The CDR3 extends over 17 amino acids. The CDR3 sequence: CASSQDQNYRGGDTQYF. Written as DNA, the CDR3 is TGTGCCAGCAGCCAAGATCAAAACTATCGGGGGGGAGATACGCAGTATTTT.

This clone was picked up one time. This chain connects TRBV19 to TRBJ2-1, with 7 bases identical to TRBD1. The CDR3 totals 14 residues. V shed 3 bases and J 7 bases; nucleotides not matched to a gene: 6. The V gene's germline CDR1 is LNHDA and CDR2 SQIVND (reference sequence). The CDR3 protein is CASSMSDRVNEQFF. The CDR3 bases are TGTGCCAGTAGTATGAGCGACAGGGTGAATGAGCAGTTCTTC.

The chain has TRBV4-1 and TRBJ2-2; D is possibly TRBD1 (5 bases). Trimming removed 4 bases from V and 7 bases from J, with 19 bases in between. The germline gives CDR1 MGHRA, CDR2 YSYEKL. The CDR3 runs to 16 residues. CDR3 coding DNA: TGCGCCAGCAGCCCGTTTTTTGACAGCGCGATCGGGGAGCTGTTTTTT. Residues: CASSPFFDSAIGELFF.

V usage is TRBV9 and J usage is TRBJ2-3; weak D call: TRBD2 (5 bases). This CDR3 spans 13 amino acids. In germline, CDR1 is SGDLS, CDR2 YYNGEE. The V end lost 6 bases, the J end lost 3 bases, and 11 bases lay between the germline ends. The CDR3 sequence: CASNLRETDTQYF. CDR3 bases: TGTGCCAGCAACTTAAGGGAGACAGATACGCAGTATTTT. Full variable domain (rest looked up from reference TRBV9 and TRBJ2-3): DSGVTQTPKHLITATGQRVTLRCSPRSGDLSVYWYQQSLDQGLQFLIQYYNGEERAKGNILERFSAQQFPDLHSELNLSSLELGDSALYFCASNLRETDTQYFGPGTRLTVL.

The V and J genes are TRBV5-8 and TRBJ2-1; 7 bases map to TRBD1. The CDR3 length is 16 residues. The junction had 17 bases not matched to a gene; V was cut back by 7 bases and J by 7 bases. The germline CDR1 and CDR2 sequences are SGHTS and YDEGEE. The CDR3 loop is CASVRRQGVGSNEQFF. The CDR3 nucleotides read TGTGCCAGCGTTCGACGACAGGGTGTCGGATCGAATGAGCAGTTCTTC.

The chain couples TRBV5-1 to TRBJ1-1; D remains unclear. V lost 4 bases and J 0 bases, leaving 13 bases between the germline ends. The CDR3 runs 15 residues. Looked up from germline, CDR1 is SGHRS and CDR2 is YFSETQ. CDR3 in DNA: TGCGCCAGCAGCCTGGCGAGCGCTATGAACACTGAAGCTTTCTTT. Protein sequence: CASSLASAMNTEAFF. Full variable domain (missing parts from reference TRBV5-1 and TRBJ1-1): KAGVTQTPRYLIKTRGQQVTLSCSPISGHRSVSWYQQTPGQGLQFLFEYFSETQRNKGNFPGRFSGRQFSNSRSEMNVSTLELGDSALYLCASSLASAMNTEAFFGQGTRLTVV.

The chain has TRBV29-1 and TRBJ2-1; D might be TRBD2 (5 bases). Between the trimmed V and J ends, which lost 3 bases and 5 bases, there was a span of 8 bases. The length of the CDR3 is 12 residues. Looked up from germline, CDR1 is SQVTM and CDR2 is ANQGSEA. DNA for the CDR3: TGCAGCGTTGAGCCCGGGAACAATGAGCAGTTCTTC. This translates into CSVEPGNNEQFF.

The chain joins TRBV30 to TRBJ1-1; 7 bases match TRBD1. The CDR3 runs 13 residues. J gave up 6 bases and V 3 bases, and 7 bases lay outside the gene matches. Germline V CDR1 and CDR2: GTSNPN, SVGIG (reference sequence). The CDR3 bases are TGTGCCTGGAGGACAGGGCCGTATGCTGAAGCTTTCTTT. Protein: CAWRTGPYAEAFF.

The genes are TRBV5-6 and TRBJ1-6; a possible D gene is TRBD1 (5 bases). This CDR3 is 15 amino acids long. Germline V gene data show CDR1 as SGHDT and CDR2 as YYEEEE. Trimming cost V 4 bases and J 8 bases, with 16 bases left between them. CDR3 nucleotides: TGTGCCAGCAGCCCCCCGGGACGGAGGGATTCACCCCTCCACTTT. Its translation is CASSPPGRRDSPLHF. Based on the CDR3 plus reference TRBV5-6 and TRBJ1-6, the full variable domain is DAGVTQSPTHLIKTRGQQVTLRCSPKSGHDTVSWYQQALGQGPQFIFQYYEEEERQRGNFPDRFSGHQFPNYSSELNVNALLLGDSALYLCASSPPGRRDSPLHFGNGTRLTVT.

The V and J genes are TRBV4-2 and TRBJ2-7; D is perhaps TRBD2 (5 bases). The CDR3 is made up of 15 amino acids. Germline values: CDR1 LGHNA, CDR2 YNFKEQ. The V end was cut by 0 bases, the J end by 3 bases, with 12 bases between. CDR3 sequence reads: CASSQDSLAYYEQYF. CDR3 nucleotides: TGTGCCAGCAGCCAAGACAGTCTAGCCTACTACGAGCAGTACTTC.

V gene TRBV30 combines with J gene TRBJ1-1, with D possibly being TRBD1 (6 bases). Germline CDR1 is GTSNPN and CDR2 is SVGIG (reference sequence). There are 14 residues in the CDR3. The V and J ends lost 2 bases and 6 bases respectively, with 16 bases between them. CDR3 nucleotide sequence: TGTGCCTGGAGTCTTCGGCCAGGGGATCCTGAAGCTTTCTTT. It encodes CAWSLRPGDPEAFF.

This chain connects TRBV2 to TRBJ2-5, with 7 bases aligning to TRBD2. Per the germline V gene, CDR1 is SNHLY and CDR2 is FYNNEI. Trimming cost V 5 bases and J 5 bases; bases outside gene matches: 11. There are 15 residues in the CDR3. As DNA, the CDR3 is TGTGCCAGCAGTCAGCGGGGACCCGAGTGGGAGACCCAGTACTTC. This encodes CASSQRGPEWETQYF.

This clone was counted between two and nine times. The CDR3 DNA sequence: TGTGCCAGCAGCCCTCTCTCGGGTATTCGCGGGGAGCTGTTTTTT. Its protein is CASSPLSGIRGELFF. V usage is TRBV5-4 and J usage is TRBJ2-2; D is unclear. CDR3 length equals 15 residues. The V end was cut by 4 bases, the J end by 7 bases, with 17 bases between. Per the germline V gene, CDR1 is SGHNT and CDR2 is YYREEE (reference sequence).